Here is one T cell receptor (beta chain) with its context. Seattle researchers signed up patients amid active infection and tracked them longitudinally. This entry comes from a study of blood T cell repertoires in COVID-19. For the study at large: Acute and convalescent COVID-19 samples came from the United States, Italy and Spain. The analysed material was cDNA or gDNA that came from T cells, B-cell-depleted T cells, or PBMCs.

In the source study's methods: Amplified reference gene primers provided the basis for estimating nucleated cell counts. Assay: immunoSEQ multiplex PCR; the TCRdb copy retains only in-frame clones and omits some. That table is the source of V, J and clone size, and D and trimming were worked out from the DNA. This table holds about 58,000 clones, roughly 84% found once. The specimen was peripheral blood. The source is a man at least 80 years old with COVID-19, enrolled during active disease.

The DNA for the CDR3 is TGTGCCAGCAGCCCCCCCCCAGGGAGGGGAAACTATGGCTACACCTTC. Translating it yields CASSPPPGRGNYGYTF. The chain joins TRBV9 to TRBJ1-2; TRBD1 might be the D (5 bases). V shed 4 bases and J shed 2 bases, with 18 bases lying between them. The CDR3 loop spans 16 amino acids. Germline V CDR1 and CDR2: SGDLS, YYNGEE.